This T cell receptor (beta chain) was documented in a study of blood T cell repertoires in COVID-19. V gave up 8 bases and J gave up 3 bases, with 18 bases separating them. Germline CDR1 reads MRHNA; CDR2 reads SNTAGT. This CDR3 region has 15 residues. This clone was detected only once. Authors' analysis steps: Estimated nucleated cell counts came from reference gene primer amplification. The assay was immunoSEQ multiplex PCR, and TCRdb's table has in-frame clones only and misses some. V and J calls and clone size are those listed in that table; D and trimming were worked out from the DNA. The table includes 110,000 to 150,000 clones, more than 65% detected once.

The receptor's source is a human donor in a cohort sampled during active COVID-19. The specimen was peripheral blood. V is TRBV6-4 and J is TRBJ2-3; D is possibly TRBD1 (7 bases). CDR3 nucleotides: TGTGCCAGCGCCCAGACAGGGACTGCAACAGATACGCAGTATTTT. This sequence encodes CASAQTGTATDTQYF.